The text below deals with one TCR beta chain. Germline trimming cut 3 bases from V and 2 bases from J; bases unmatched to any gene: 8. Looked up from germline, CDR1 is SGHTA and CDR2 is FQGTGA. The CDR3 spans 17 residues. These data come from a study of blood T cell repertoires in COVID-19. Study as a whole: The samples span acute and convalescent COVID-19 from the United States, Italy and Spain. The cDNA or gDNA used as material had been derived from T cells, B-cell-depleted T cells, or PBMCs.

Methods used by the authors: Amplification of reference gene primers was used by the study to estimate nucleated cell counts. Generated by immunoSEQ multiplex PCR, the TCRdb table keeps only in-frame clones and is missing some. V, J and clone size are taken as reported in that table, and D and trimming were inferred from the DNA itself. The sample shows about 480,000 clones, approximately 90% of them seen only once. The clonotype was recovered from a woman aged 25 to 39 with acute or convalescent COVID-19. The material sequenced was peripheral blood. The chain carries TRBV7-3 and TRBJ2-1, with 9 nucleotides matching TRBD2. This CDR3 is CASSFTSGGPTYNEQFF. CDR3 sequence (DNA): TGTGCCAGCAGCTTTACCAGCGGGGGGCCAACCTACAATGAGCAGTTCTTC.